What follows describes a single TCR beta chain. Its antigen is not identified. Some clones are missing from TCRdb's copy, which holds only in-frame ones; the method was immunoSEQ multiplex PCR. The table includes about 2,200 clones, about 67% detected once. Germline V gene data show CDR1 as MNHEY and CDR2 as SMNVEV (reference sequence). V gave up 5 bases and J gave up 3 bases; unmatched junction bases: 8. The CDR3 is 16 residues long. This sample is part of a study of coeliac disease. Study conclusions and caveats: Active celiac intraepithelial and lamina propria samples had lower TRB and TRG clonality than control samples.

This chain uses TRBV27 with TRBJ1-1, with 11 bases fitting TRBD1. The specimen was lamina propria lymphocytes from the gut. The TCR comes from a woman aged 25 to 39 with active celiac disease. CDR3 amino acids: CASSPRTGGRYTEAFF. The CDR3, as DNA: TGTGCCAGCAGTCCCCGGACAGGGGGCAGGTACACTGAAGCTTTCTTT.